The sequence of this T cell receptor (beta chain) was determined in a study of blood T cell repertoires in COVID-19. TCRdb keeps only in-frame clones here, not all; method: immunoSEQ multiplex PCR. The sample lists about 140,000 clones, about 85% occurring once. Sequencing was carried out using peripheral blood. The sequence was collected from a human donor in a cohort sampled during active COVID-19.

The CDR3 sequence: CASSFSGRAYNEQFF. The CDR3 region has the DNA TGTGCCAGCAGTTTTAGCGGGAGGGCCTACAATGAGCAGTTCTTC. The chain employs TRBV27 and TRBJ2-1; 11 bases match TRBD2. CDR1 and CDR2 from the germline V gene are MNHEY and SMNVEV (reference sequence). Trimming took 3 bases from V and 2 from J; bases not matched to a gene: 0. This CDR3 is built from 15 residues.